This entry concerns a single T cell receptor (beta chain). Terminally differentiated effector memory CD45RA+ cells were excluded by CCR7 positive selection of CD45RO-negative cells. The data are from a study of shared clonotypes between healthy human individuals. As for the study in general: CD4 naive and CD4 memory each took three plates per donor, while CD8 naive took two and CD8 memory one.

Over several immunoSEQ plates, each subset's genomic DNA was distributed in even portions. Repertoires were generated with immunoSEQ multiplex PCR, while TCRdb's copy carries only in-frame clones and drops some. The sample includes about 2 million clones, around 96% of them seen just once. V lost 3 bases, J lost 5 bases, and 14 bases lay in between. The V gene's germline CDR1 is MNHEY and CDR2 SMNVEV (reference sequence). CDR3 length: 14 amino acids. The TCR was taken from a man aged 18-30 years in good health. This rearrangement joins TRBV27 to TRBJ2-7; a weak D match, TRBD2 (6 bases). The material sequenced was naive CD8+ T cells sorted from blood. The CDR3 reads CASSLTREIDEQYF. The CDR3 DNA reads TGTGCCAGCAGTTTGACTAGAGAGATCGACGAGCAGTACTTC.